This TCR beta chain was identified during a study of shared clonotypes between healthy human individuals. Regarding the study as a whole: Among non-shared clonotypes, generation probabilities were lower than among those shared by all four donors. Only blood was sampled, and tissue TCR repertoires likely differ from blood ones.

CD45RO+ cells were combined with CCR7-negative CD45RA+ TemRA cells to form CD8 memory. In regard to this clone: Antigen unknown.

The length of the CDR3 is 15 residues. Germline values: CDR1 SEHNR, CDR2 FQNEAQ (reference sequence). V was clipped by 2 bases and J by 7 bases, with 14 bases between them. The assay was immunoSEQ multiplex PCR, and TCRdb's table has in-frame clones only and misses some. The sample consists of around 370,000 clones, around 96% of them appearing once. The V gene is TRBV7-9, the J gene TRBJ1-4, with a weak D call TRBD1 (5 bases). The clonotype originates from a man aged 25-45 years in good health. Material: memory CD8+ T cells sorted from blood. The sample's subset: CD45RO+ cells pooled with CCR7-negative TemRA cells. CDR3 loop: CASSLNLEGSEKLFF. The DNA of the CDR3 is TGTGCCAGCAGCTTAAATCTCGAGGGGAGTGAAAAACTGTTTTTT.